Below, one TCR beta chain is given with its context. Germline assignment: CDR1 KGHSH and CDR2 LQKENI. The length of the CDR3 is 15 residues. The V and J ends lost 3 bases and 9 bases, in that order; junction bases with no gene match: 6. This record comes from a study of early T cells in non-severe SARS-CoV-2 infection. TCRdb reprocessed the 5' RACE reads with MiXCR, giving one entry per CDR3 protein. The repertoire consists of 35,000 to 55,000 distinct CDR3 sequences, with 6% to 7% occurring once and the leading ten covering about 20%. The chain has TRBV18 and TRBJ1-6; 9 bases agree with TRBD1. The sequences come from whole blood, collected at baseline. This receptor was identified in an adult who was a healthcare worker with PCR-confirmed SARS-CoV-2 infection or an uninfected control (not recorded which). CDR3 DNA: TGTGCCAGCTCACCGGGGGGACAGGGAAGTTCACCCCTCCACTTT. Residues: CASSPGGQGSSPLHF.